These T cell receptor beta chains were read from a single sample in a study of Ad26.COV2.S vaccination and SARS-CoV-2 variants. Only in-frame clones appear in the TCRdb table, and some are missing; sequencing was by immunoSEQ multiplex PCR. The repertoire includes about 280,000 clones, around 87% of them detected once, and about 3.5% sits in the top ten. The material sequenced was peripheral blood, taken in a trial of Ad26.COV2.S vaccine versus placebo. These TCRs come from a person aged 18-60 years who received the Ad26.COV2.S COVID-19 vaccine or a placebo. The CDR3 runs from the conserved cysteine through the conserved F or W. A D gene is named only where the DNA matches it firmly. Clone size is shown for a subset of rows, as once, few, many or a class of expanded clone.

clone_size | d_call | j_call | v_call | cdr3_aa | cdr3_nt
few | - | TRBJ1-1 | TRBV7-9 | CASSLSERGTEAFF | TGTGCCAGCAGCTTATCCGAAAGGGGGACTGAAGCTTTCTTT
- | TRBD1 | TRBJ2-1 | TRBV28 | CASSQGQGRYNEQFF | TGTGCCAGCAGTCAAGGACAGGGAAGATACAATGAGCAGTTCTTC
- | - | TRBJ1-1 | TRBV30 | CALTRGSVGAFF | TGTGCACTGACCAGGGGCTCAGTTGGAGCTTTCTTT
- | - | TRBJ1-5 | TRBV14 | CASSLRGAQPQHF | TGTGCCAGCAGCCTGCGGGGGGCCCAGCCCCAGCATTTT
- | TRBD1 | TRBJ2-7 | TRBV20-1 | CSASLRAGGNHEQYF | TGCAGTGCTAGTTTAAGGGCAGGGGGCAACCACGAGCAGTACTTC
- | - | TRBJ1-4 | TRBV7-9 | CASSIGPGEKLFF | TGTGCCAGCAGCATCGGGCCAGGGGAAAAACTGTTTTTT
- | - | TRBJ1-5 | TRBV6-5 | CASGAGWGNQPQHF | TGTGCCAGCGGGGCAGGGTGGGGCAATCAGCCCCAGCATTTT
- | - | TRBJ1-1 | TRBV5-1 | CASSLGKNTEAFF | TGCGCCAGCAGCTTGGGGAAGAACACTGAAGCTTTCTTT
- | - | TRBJ1-1 | TRBV30 | CAWESDRNTEAFF | TGTGCCTGGGAATCGGACAGGAACACTGAAGCTTTCTTT
- | TRBD1 | TRBJ1-6 | TRBV30 | CAWRGQGISPLHF | TGTGCCTGGAGGGGACAGGGAATCTCACCCCTCCACTTT
few | - | TRBJ1-2 | TRBV12-3/TRBV12-4 | CASSPGTPRGYTF | TGTGCCAGCAGTCCAGGGACCCCCCGCGGCTACACCTTC
- | TRBD1 | TRBJ2-6 | TRBV10-2 | CASLREQGAVFGANVLTF | TGCGCCAGCTTGAGGGAACAGGGGGCCGTTTTTGGGGCCAACGTCCTGACTTTC
- | TRBD2 | TRBJ2-3 | TRBV6-5 | CASRRETSADTQYF | TGTGCCAGCAGAAGGGAGACTAGCGCGGATACGCAGTATTTT
- | - | TRBJ2-7 | TRBV5-1 | CASSLEIAGSYEQYF | TGCGCCAGCAGCTTGGAGATCGCGGGATCCTACGAGCAGTACTTC
few | - | TRBJ1-6 | TRBV4-1 | CASSQAEFSTLHF | TGCGCCAGCAGCCAAGCAGAGTTTTCAACCCTCCACTTT
- | - | TRBJ1-4 | TRBV2 | CASSGEGIAREKLFF | TGTGCCAGCAGTGGAGAGGGAATCGCGCGCGAAAAACTGTTTTTT
- | - | TRBJ2-1 | TRBV5-1 | CASSAGQLSGNEQFF | TGCGCCAGCAGCGCGGGACAACTCTCTGGAAATGAGCAGTTCTTC
- | - | TRBJ1-5 | TRBV19 | CASSFSDTSSNQPQHF | TGTGCCAGTAGTTTTTCCGACACCAGTAGCAATCAGCCCCAGCATTTT
- | TRBD1 | TRBJ2-6 | TRBV2 | CASRDRDARGANVLTF | TGTGCCAGCAGGGACAGGGACGCGCGTGGGGCCAACGTCCTGACTTTC
once | TRBD2 | TRBJ2-5 | TRBV3-1/TRBV3-2 | CASSQGGLAGPKGTQYF | TGTGCCAGCAGCCAAGGGGGACTAGCGGGCCCGAAGGGGACCCAGTACTTC
- | - | TRBJ2-5 | TRBV7-9 | CASTGYDETQYF | TGTGCCAGCACAGGGTACGACGAGACCCAGTACTTC
few | TRBD1 | TRBJ1-5 | TRBV2 | CASSYRGNQPQHF | TGTGCCAGCAGTTACAGGGGGAATCAGCCCCAGCATTTT
- | - | TRBJ1-3 | TRBV7-6 | CASSASDSSGNTIYF | TGTGCCAGCAGCGCGTCGGACAGCTCTGGAAACACCATATATTTT
- | - | TRBJ2-5 | TRBV27 | CASSLLGAQTQYF | TGTGCCAGCAGTTTATTGGGGGCGCAGACCCAGTACTTC
- | - | TRBJ2-5 | TRBV27 | CASRPTTLRETQYF | TGTGCCAGCAGACCGACCACGCTCAGGGAGACCCAGTACTTC
once | - | TRBJ2-7 | TRBV18 | CASSPDLQSYEQYF | TGTGCCAGCTCACCTGATCTACAGTCCTACGAGCAGTACTTC
- | TRBD1 | TRBJ2-7 | TRBV12-3/TRBV12-4 | CASSLGQPYEQYF | TGTGCCAGCAGTTTGGGACAGCCCTACGAGCAGTACTTC
- | TRBD2 | TRBJ2-3 | TRBV10-1 | CASRAGGPDTQYF | TGCGCCAGCAGAGCGGGAGGGCCAGATACGCAGTATTTT
once | TRBD2 | TRBJ2-1 | TRBV2 | CASRTLAGGFGEQFF | TGTGCCAGCAGGACTCTAGCGGGGGGGTTTGGTGAGCAGTTCTTC
- | - | TRBJ2-6 | TRBV2 | CASTPLVTGANVLTF | TGTGCCAGCACCCCCCTTGTGACTGGGGCCAACGTCCTGACTTTC
- | TRBD2 | TRBJ2-3 | TRBV7-9 | CASSGLSGGVAYTDTQYF | TGTGCCAGCAGCGGTCTCTCGGGGGGTGTAGCATACACAGATACGCAGTATTTT